The present TCR beta chain was sequenced within a study of Graves' ophthalmopathy and Graves' hyperthyroidism. Amplification of TCR beta CDR3 regions used RNA transcripts. An opening RT-PCR round employed HTBI primers and preceded a second-round multiplex PCR. MiXCR, run by TCRdb on the multiplex PCR reads, gives a single entry per CDR3 protein. The table includes about 600,000 distinct CDR3 sequences, approximately 37% detected once. General observations from the study: Separation of ophthalmopathy from stable hyperthyroidism was achieved by a 13-signature model, at 85% to 90% sensitivity and about 81% specificity.

CDR3 length: 12 amino acids. CDR1 and CDR2 (germline): SQVTM, ANQGSEA. Concerning this clonotype itself: What it binds is not known.

Diagnosis was based on clinical symptoms, serum thyroxine, TRAb, thyroid ultrasound and orbital computed tomography. V and J are TRBV29-1 and TRBJ2-5; 9 bases fit TRBD1. This clonotype was sampled from an adult man with Graves' hyperthyroidism. Material for sequencing was peripheral blood or thyroid tissue (not recorded which). The CDR3 DNA reads as TGCAGTATGGGACAGGGTTTTGAGACCCAGTACTTC. Its protein product is CSMGQGFETQYF.